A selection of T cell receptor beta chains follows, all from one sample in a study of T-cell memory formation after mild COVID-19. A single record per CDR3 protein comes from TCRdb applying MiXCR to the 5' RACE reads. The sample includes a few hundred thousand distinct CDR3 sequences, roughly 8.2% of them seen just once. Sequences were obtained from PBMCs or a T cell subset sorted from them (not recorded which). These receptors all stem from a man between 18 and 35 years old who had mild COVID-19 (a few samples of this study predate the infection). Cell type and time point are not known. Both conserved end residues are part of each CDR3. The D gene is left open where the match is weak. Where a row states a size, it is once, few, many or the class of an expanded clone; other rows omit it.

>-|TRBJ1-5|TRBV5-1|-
TGCGCCAGCAGCTTACAACCCGGGACCGAGTATCAGCCCCAGCATTTT
CASSLQPGTEYQPQHF
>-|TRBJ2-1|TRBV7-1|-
TGTGCCAGCAGCCCTACTGGAGGACAAGGCCTGGAGAATGAGCAGTTCTTC
CASSPTGGQGLENEQFF
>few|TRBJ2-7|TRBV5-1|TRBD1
TGCGCCAGCAAGGGTCAAGGGACAGGGCCCTACGAGCAGTACTTC
CASKGQGTGPYEQYF
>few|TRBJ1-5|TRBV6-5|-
TGTGCCAGCAGTTCAGGGGTAAAGGGCAATCAGCCCCAGCATTTT
CASSSGVKGNQPQHF
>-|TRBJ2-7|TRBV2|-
TGTGCCAGCAGGTACCAACAGGGTTTACAGTACTTC
CASRYQQGLQYF
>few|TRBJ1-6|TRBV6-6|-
TGTGCCAGCTCTGACAGCCAAAATTCACCCCTCCACTTT
CASSDSQNSPLHF
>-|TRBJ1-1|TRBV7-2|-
TGTGCCAGCAGCTTAGAGGCGGGACGGATCTTAGAAGCTTTCTTT
CASSLEAGRILEAFF
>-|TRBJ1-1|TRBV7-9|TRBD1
TGTGCCAGCAGCATTCAGGGGGACACTGAAGCTTTCTTT
CASSIQGDTEAFF
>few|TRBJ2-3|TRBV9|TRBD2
TGTGCCAGCAGCAAATATGCGGGGGGGCAGGCAGATACGCAGTATTTT
CASSKYAGGQADTQYF
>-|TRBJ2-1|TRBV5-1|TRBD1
TGCGCCAGCAGCTTATATCTTGGGGACAGGGGGTTCGATGAGCAGTTCTTC
CASSLYLGDRGFDEQFF
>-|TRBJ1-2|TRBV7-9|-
TGTGCCAGCAGTACGGACCCCAACTATGGCTACACCTTC
CASSTDPNYGYTF
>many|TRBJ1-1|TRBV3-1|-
TGTGCCAGCAGCCAACGCCAGAACACTGAAGCTTTCTTT
CASSQRQNTEAFF
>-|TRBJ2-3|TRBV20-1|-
TGCAGTGCCGAGTGGTCCACAGATACGCAGTATTTT
CSAEWSTDTQYF
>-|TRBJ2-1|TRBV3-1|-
TGTGCCAGCAGCCGATCCAGGGCATCCTACAATGAGCAGTTCTTC
CASSRSRASYNEQFF
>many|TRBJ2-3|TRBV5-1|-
TGTGCCAGCAGCGGCGGGAGCACAGATACGCAGTATTTT
CASSGGSTDTQYF
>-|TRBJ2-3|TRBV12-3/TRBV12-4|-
TGTGCCAGCAGGGGGAGGCTCGTCACAGATACGCAGTATTTT
CASRGRLVTDTQYF
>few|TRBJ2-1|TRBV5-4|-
TGTGCCAGCAGTTCAGGACAAGCCGTGTACAATGAGCAGTTCTTC
CASSSGQAVYNEQFF
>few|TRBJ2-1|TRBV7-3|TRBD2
TGTGCCAGCAGCTTATCAGCGGGGGGTTCCTACAATGAGCAGTTCTTC
CASSLSAGGSYNEQFF
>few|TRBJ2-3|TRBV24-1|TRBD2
TGTGCCACCAGTGACCCTGAGGGGACTAGTATATTCCCAGATACGCAGTATTTT
CATSDPEGTSIFPDTQYF
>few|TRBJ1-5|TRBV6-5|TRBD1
TGTGCCAGCAGCTCGACAGGGAACGAACAGCCCCAGCATTTT
CASSSTGNEQPQHF
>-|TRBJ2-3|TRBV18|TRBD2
TGTGCCAGCTCACCGCGGGGGGGCGCCGAGACAGATACGCAGTATTTT
CASSPRGGAETDTQYF
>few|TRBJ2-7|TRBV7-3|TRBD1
TGTGCCAGCAGCTTCGCAGGGGGAAACGAGCAGTACTTC
CASSFAGGNEQYF
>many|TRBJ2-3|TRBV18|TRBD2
TGTGCCAGCTCACCCGGGACTAGTGGGGCGTATACGCAGTATTTT
CASSPGTSGAYTQYF
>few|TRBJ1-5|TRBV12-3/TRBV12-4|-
TGTGCCAGCAGTGAAGGGGGTTTTAACAATCAGCCCCAGCATTTT
CASSEGGFNNQPQHF
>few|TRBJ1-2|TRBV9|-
TGTGCCAGCAGCGTAGATATGACTAGCTATGGCTACACCTTC
CASSVDMTSYGYTF
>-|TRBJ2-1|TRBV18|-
TGTGCCAGCTCGGGGCAAGGCTCCTACAATGAGCAGTTCTTC
CASSGQGSYNEQFF
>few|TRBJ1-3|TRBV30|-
TGTGCCTGGACTCCGGACTCTGGAAACACCATATATTTT
CAWTPDSGNTIYF
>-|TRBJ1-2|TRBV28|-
TGTGCCAGCAGTGACGGGACAACTGAAAGCTATGGCTACACCTTC
CASSDGTTESYGYTF
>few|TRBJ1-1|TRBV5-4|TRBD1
TGTGCCAGCAGCTTGGGAGTGGTGACAGGGCAGCTGAACACTGAAGCTTTCTTT
CASSLGVVTGQLNTEAFF
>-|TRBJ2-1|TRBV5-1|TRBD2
TGCGCCAGCAGCCCCAGACTAGCGGAGAAGAATGAGCAGTTCTTC
CASSPRLAEKNEQFF
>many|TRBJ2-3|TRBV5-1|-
TGCGCCAGCAGCTTGACCGACCTCACAGATACGCAGTATTTT
CASSLTDLTDTQYF
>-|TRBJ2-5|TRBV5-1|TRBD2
TGCGCCAGCAGCCTAGGACTAGCGCCAGAGACCCAGTACTTC
CASSLGLAPETQYF
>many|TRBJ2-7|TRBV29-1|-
TGCAGCGTTAGTCAGAACTACGAGCAGTACTTC
CSVSQNYEQYF
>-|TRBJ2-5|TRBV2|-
TGTGCCAGCCCGGGGCCGGAGCTCAGGGAGACCCAGTACTTC
CASPGPELRETQYF
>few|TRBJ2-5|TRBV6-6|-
TGTGCCAGCAGAAAATACAGGGAACAATTCCAAGAGACCCAGTACTTC
CASRKYREQFQETQYF
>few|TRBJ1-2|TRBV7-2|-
TGTGCCAGCAGCTTCAGGATATCTCGGGGCTACACCTTC
CASSFRISRGYTF
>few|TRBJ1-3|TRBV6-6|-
TGTGCCAGCTGTATGGACAGCCGAAACACCATATATTTT
CASCMDSRNTIYF
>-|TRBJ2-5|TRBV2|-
TGTGCCAGCAGGACGGGTCCAGGAGGGACCCAGTACTTC
CASRTGPGGTQYF
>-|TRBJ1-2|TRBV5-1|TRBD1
TGCGCCAGCAGCTCAGGACAGGGTGCGGATGGCTACACCTTC
CASSSGQGADGYTF
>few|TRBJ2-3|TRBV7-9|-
TGTGCCAGCAGCATCCTAGATACGCAGTATTTT
CASSILDTQYF
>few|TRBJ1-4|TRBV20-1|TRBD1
TGCAGTGCTCCAGGGGGGTCGGAAAGAACACTGTTTTTT
CSAPGGSERTLFF
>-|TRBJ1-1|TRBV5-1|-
TGCGCCAGCAGCTTGCGCCCTGGGGAGGGTGCTGAAGCTTTCTTT
CASSLRPGEGAEAFF
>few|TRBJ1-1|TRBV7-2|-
TGTGCCAGCAGCGCACGCACGAACACTGAAGCTTTCTTT
CASSARTNTEAFF
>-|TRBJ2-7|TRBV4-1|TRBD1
TGCGCCAGCAGCCTAGGGACAGGCGGCCTCGAGCAGTACTTC
CASSLGTGGLEQYF
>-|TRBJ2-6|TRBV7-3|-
TGTGCCAGCAGCTCCGGCTTCTCTGGGGCCAACGTCCTGACTTTC
CASSSGFSGANVLTF
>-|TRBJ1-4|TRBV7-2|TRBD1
TGTGCCAGCAGCTTCGACAGGGGTGCTGAAAAACTGTTTTTT
CASSFDRGAEKLFF
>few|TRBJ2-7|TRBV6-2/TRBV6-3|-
TGTGCCAGCAGTCCTCAGGAGACCTACGAGCAGTACTTC
CASSPQETYEQYF
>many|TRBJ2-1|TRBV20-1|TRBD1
TGCAGTGCTAGAGATCAGGGGACAGGGGGCATGAATGAGCAGTTCTTC
CSARDQGTGGMNEQFF
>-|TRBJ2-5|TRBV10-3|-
TGTGCCATCAGTGAGGCTCAAGAGACCCAGTACTTC
CAISEAQETQYF
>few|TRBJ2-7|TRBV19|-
TGTGCCAGTAGTATCCAGGCCTTAACCTACGAGCAGTACTTC
CASSIQALTYEQYF